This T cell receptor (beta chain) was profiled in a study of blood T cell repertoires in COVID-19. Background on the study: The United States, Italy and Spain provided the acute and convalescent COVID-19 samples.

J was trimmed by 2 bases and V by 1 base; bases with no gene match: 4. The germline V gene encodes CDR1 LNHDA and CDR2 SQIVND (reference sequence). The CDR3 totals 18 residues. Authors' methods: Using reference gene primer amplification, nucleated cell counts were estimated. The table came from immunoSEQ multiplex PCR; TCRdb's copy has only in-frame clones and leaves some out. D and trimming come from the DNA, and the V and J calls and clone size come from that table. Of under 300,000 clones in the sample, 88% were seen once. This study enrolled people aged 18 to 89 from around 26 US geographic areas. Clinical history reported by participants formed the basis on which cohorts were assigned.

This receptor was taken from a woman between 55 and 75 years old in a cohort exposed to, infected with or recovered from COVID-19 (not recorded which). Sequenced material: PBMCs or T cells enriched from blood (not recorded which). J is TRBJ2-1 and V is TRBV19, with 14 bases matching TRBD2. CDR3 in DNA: TGTGCCAGTAGTATAGCAGGGACTAGCGGGAGCACCTACAATGAGCAGTTCTTC. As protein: CASSIAGTSGSTYNEQFF.